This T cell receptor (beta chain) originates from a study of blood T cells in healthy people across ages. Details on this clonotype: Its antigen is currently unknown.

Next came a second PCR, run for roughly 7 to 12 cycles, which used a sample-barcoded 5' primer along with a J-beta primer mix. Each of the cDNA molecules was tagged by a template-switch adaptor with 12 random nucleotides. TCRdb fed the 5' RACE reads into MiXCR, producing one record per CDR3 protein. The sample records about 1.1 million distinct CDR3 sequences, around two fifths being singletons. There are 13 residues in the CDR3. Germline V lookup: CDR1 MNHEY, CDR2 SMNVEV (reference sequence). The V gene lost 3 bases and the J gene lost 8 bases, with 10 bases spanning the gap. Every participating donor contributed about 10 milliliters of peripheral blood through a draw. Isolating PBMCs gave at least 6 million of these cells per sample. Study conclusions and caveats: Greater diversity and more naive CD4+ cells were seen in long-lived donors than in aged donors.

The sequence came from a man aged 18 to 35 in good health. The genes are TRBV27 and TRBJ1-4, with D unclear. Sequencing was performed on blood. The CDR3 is CASSLTGLEKLFF. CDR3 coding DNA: TGTGCCAGCAGTTTGACCGGCCTCGAAAAACTGTTTTTT. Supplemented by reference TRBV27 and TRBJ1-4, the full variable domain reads EAQVTQNPRYLITVTGKKLTVTCSQNMNHEYMSWYRQDPGLGLRQIYYSMNVEVTDKGDVPEGYKVSRKEKRNFPLILESPSPNQTSLYFCASSLTGLEKLFFGSGTQLSVL.